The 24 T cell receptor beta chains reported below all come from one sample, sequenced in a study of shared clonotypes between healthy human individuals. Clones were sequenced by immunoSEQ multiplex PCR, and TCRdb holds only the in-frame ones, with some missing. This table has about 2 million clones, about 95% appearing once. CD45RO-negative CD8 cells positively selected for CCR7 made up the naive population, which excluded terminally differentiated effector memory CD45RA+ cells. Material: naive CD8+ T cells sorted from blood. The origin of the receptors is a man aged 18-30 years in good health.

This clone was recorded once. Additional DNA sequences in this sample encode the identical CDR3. This CDR3 reads CASSIVGSQETQYF. CDR3 DNA sequence: TGTGCCAGTAGTATAGTTGGGTCCCAAGAGACCCAGTACTTC. The chain uses TRBV19 and TRBJ2-5, with unresolved D. Trimming stripped 1 base from V and 1 base from J, with 7 bases between. Germline V CDR1 and CDR2: LNHDA, SQIVND (reference sequence). The CDR3 has 14 amino acids.

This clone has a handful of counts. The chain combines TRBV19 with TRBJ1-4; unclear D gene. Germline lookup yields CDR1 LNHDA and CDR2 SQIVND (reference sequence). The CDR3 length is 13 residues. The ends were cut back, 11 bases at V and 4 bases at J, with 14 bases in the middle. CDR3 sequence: CAFGRAVNEKLFF. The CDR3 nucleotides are TGTGCCTTCGGCCGTGCCGTTAATGAAAAACTGTTTTTT.

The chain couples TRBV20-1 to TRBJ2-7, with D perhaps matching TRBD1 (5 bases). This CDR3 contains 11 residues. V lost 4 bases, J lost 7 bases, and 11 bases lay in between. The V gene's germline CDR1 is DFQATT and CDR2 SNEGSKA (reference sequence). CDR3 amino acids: CSATDTLEQYF. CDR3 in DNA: TGCAGTGCTACGGACACTTTGGAGCAGTACTTC.

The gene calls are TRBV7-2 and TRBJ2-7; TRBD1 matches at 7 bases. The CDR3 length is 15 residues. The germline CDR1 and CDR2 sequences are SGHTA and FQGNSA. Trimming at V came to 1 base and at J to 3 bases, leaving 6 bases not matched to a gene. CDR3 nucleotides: TGTGCCAGCAGCTTAGTAGGACAGGAAAACTACGAGCAGTACTTC. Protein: CASSLVGQENYEQYF. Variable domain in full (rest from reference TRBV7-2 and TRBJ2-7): GAGVSQSPSNKVTEKGKDVELRCDPISGHTALYWYRQSLGQGLEFLIYFQGNSAPDKSGLPSDRFSAERTGGSVSTLTIQRTQQEDSAVYLCASSLVGQENYEQYFGPGTRLTVT.

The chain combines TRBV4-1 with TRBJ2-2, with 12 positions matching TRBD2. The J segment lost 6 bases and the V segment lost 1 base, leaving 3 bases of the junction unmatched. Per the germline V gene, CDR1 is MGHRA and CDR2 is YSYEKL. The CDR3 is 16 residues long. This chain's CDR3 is CASSQARLAGAGELFF. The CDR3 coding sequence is TGCGCCAGCAGCCAAGCCCGACTAGCGGGAGCCGGGGAGCTGTTTTTT.

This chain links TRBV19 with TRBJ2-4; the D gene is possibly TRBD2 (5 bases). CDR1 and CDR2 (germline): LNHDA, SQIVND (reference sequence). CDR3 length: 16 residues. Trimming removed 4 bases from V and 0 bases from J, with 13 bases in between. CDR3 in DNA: TGTGCCAGTAGTAAGGTCGGGGAGCTAGCCAAAAACATTCAGTACTTC. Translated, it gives CASSKVGELAKNIQYF.

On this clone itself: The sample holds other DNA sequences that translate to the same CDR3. The CDR3 DNA is TGTGCCAGCAGTTTGGCGGAGTACAATGAGCAGTTCTTC. Amino acid sequence: CASSLAEYNEQFF. The gene calls are TRBV27 and TRBJ2-1; D gene ambiguous. Trimming took off 3 bases at V and 4 bases at J, with 7 bases between the two ends. CDR3 size: 13 residues. The V gene's germline CDR1 is MNHEY and CDR2 SMNVEV (reference sequence).

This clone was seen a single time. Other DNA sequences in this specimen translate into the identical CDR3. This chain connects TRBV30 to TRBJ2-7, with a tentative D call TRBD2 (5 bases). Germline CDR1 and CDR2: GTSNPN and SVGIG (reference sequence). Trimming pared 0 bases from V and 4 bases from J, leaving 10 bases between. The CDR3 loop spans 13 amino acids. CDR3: CAWSVGEGYEQYF. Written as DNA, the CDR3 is TGTGCCTGGAGTGTCGGGGAAGGGTACGAGCAGTACTTC. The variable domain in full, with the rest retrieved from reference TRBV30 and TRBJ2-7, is SQTIHQWPATLVQPVGSPLSLECTVEGTSNPNLYWYRQAAGRGLQLLFYSVGIGQISSEVPQNLSASRPQDRQFILSSKKLLLSDSGFYLCAWSVGEGYEQYFGPGTRLTVT.

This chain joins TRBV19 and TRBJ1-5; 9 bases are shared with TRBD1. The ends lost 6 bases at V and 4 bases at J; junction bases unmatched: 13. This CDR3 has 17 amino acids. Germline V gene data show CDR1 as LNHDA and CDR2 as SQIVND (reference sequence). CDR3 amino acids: CASSKPPGQGVNQPQHF. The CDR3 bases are TGTGCCAGTAGCAAACCTCCGGGACAGGGAGTTAATCAGCCCCAGCATTTT.

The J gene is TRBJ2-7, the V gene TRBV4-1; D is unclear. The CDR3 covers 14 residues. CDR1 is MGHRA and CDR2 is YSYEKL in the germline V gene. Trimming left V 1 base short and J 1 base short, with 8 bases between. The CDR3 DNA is TGCGCCAGCAGCCAAGGTAGGCAGTCCTACGAGCAGTACTTC. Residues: CASSQGRQSYEQYF.

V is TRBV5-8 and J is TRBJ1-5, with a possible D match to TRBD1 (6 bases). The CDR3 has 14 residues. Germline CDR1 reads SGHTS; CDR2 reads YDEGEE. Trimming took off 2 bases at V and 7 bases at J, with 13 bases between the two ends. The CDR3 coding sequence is TGTGCCAGCAGCTTCTCGGGGGGCTGGCAGCCCCAGCATTTT. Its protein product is CASSFSGGWQPQHF.

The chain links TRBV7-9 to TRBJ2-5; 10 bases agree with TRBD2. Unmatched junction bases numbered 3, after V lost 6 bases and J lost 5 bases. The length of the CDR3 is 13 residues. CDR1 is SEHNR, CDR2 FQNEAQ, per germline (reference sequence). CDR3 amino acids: CASRPTSGETQYF. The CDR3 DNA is TGTGCCAGCAGGCCGACTAGCGGGGAGACCCAGTACTTC.

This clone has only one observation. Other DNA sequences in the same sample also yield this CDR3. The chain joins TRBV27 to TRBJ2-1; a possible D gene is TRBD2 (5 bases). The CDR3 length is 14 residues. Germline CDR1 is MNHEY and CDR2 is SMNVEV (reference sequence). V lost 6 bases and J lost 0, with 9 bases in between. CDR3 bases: TGTGCCAGCAGCTTGGGGAGCTCCTACAATGAGCAGTTCTTC. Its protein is CASSLGSSYNEQFF.

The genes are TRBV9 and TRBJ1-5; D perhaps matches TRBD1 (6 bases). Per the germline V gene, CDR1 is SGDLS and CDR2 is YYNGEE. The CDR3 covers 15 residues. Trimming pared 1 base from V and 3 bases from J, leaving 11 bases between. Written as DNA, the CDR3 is TGTGCCAGCAGCGTATCAGGGGCTTCCAATCAGCCCCAGCATTTT. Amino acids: CASSVSGASNQPQHF.

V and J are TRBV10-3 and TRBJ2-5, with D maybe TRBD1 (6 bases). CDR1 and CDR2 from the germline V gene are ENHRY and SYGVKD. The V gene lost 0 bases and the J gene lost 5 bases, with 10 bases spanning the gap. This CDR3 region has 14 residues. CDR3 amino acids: CAISESWGPETQYF. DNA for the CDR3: TGTGCCATCAGTGAGTCATGGGGGCCGGAGACCCAGTACTTC.

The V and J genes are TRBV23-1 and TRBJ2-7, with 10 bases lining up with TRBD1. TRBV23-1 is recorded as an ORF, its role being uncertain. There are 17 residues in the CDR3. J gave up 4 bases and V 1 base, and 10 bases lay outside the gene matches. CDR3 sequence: CASSQFDRGPPRYEQYF. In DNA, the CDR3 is TGCGCCAGCAGTCAATTTGACAGGGGGCCTCCACGGTACGAGCAGTACTTC.

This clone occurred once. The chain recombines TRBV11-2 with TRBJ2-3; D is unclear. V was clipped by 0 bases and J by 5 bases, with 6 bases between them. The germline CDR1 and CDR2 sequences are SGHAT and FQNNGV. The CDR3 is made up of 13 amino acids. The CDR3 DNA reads TGTGCCAGCAGCTTAGAGCCACGAGATACGCAGTATTTT. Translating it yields CASSLEPRDTQYF.

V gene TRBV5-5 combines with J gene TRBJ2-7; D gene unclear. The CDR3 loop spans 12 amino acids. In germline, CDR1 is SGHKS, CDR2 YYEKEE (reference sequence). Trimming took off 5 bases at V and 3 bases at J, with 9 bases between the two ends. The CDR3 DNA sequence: TGTGCCAGCAGTCAGGACGTCTACGAGCAGTACTTC. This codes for CASSQDVYEQYF.

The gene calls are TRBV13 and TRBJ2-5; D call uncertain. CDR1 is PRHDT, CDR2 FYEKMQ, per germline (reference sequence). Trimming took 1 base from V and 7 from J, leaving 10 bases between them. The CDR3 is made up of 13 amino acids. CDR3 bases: TGTGCCAGCAGCTTAGAGGATATGGGGACCCAGTACTTC. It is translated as CASSLEDMGTQYF.

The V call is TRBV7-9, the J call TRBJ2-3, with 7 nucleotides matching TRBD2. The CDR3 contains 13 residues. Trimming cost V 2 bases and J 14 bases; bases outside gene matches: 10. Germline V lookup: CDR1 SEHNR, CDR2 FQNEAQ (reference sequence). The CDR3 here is CASSLPGPGGPYF. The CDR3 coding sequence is TGTGCCAGCAGCTTACCCGGACCGGGGGGACCGTATTTT. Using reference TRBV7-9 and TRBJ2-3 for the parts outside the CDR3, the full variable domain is DTGVSQNPRHKITKRGQNVTFRCDPISEHNRLYWYRQTLGQGPEFLTYFQNEAQLEKSRLLSDRFSAERPKGSFSTLEIQRTEQGDSAMYLCASSLPGPGGPYFGPGTRLTVL.

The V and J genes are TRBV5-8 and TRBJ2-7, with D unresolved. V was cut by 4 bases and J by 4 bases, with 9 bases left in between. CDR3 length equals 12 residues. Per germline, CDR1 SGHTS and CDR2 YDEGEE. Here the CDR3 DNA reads TGTGCCAGCAGCATGACGCGTTACGAGCAGTACTTC. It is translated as CASSMTRYEQYF.

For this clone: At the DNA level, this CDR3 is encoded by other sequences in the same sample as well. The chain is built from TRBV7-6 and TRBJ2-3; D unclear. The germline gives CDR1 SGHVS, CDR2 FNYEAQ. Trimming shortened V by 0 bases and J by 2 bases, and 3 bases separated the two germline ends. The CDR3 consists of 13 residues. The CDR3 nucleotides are TGTGCCAGCAGCTTAGCATACACAGATACGCAGTATTTT. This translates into CASSLAYTDTQYF.

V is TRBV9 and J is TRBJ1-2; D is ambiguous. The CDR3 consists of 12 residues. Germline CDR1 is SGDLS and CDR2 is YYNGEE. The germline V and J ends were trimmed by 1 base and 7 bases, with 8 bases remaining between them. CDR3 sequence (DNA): TGTGCCAGCAGCGTACCCCTAAGTGGCTACACCTTC. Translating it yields CASSVPLSGYTF.

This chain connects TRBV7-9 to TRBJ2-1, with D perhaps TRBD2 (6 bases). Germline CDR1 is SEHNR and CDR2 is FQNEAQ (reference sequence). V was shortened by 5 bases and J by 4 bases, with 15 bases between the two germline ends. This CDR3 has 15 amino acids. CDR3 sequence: CASSQTSGIYNEQFF. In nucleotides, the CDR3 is TGTGCCAGCAGCCAGACTAGTGGGATATACAATGAGCAGTTCTTC.